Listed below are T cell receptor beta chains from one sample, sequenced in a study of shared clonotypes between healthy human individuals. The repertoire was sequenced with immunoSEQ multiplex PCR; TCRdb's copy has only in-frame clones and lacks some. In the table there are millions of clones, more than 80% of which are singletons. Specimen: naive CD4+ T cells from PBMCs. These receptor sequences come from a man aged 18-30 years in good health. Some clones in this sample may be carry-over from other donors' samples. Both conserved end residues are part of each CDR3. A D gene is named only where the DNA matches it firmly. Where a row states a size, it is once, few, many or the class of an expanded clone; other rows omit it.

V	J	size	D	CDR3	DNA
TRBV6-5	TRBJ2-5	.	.	CASSPGDRYQETQYF	TGTGCCAGCAGCCCAGGGGACCGGTACCAAGAGACCCAGTACTTC
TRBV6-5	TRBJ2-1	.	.	CASKAANEQFF	TGTGCCAGCAAGGCAGCAAATGAGCAGTTCTTC
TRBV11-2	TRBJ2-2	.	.	CASSLDYGTGELFF	TGTGCCAGCAGCTTAGATTATGGAACCGGGGAGCTGTTTTTT
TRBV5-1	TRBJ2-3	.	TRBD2	CASSLAAGEGTQYF	TGCGCCAGCAGCTTGGCGGCGGGAGAGGGGACGCAGTATTTT
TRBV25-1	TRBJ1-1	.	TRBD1	CASTHRGNTEAFF	TGTGCCAGCACCCACAGGGGGAACACTGAAGCTTTCTTT
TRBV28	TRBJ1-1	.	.	CASSLWARGDGEAFF	TGTGCCAGCAGTTTATGGGCCAGAGGGGATGGTGAAGCTTTCTTT
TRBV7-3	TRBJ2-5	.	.	CASSIPGLSETQYF	TGTGCCAGCAGCATACCGGGCCTATCAGAGACCCAGTACTTC
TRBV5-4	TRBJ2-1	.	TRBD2	CASSLAPTSGSNNEQFF	TGTGCCAGCAGCTTGGCTCCGACTAGCGGGAGTAACAATGAGCAGTTCTTC
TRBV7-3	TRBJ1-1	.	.	CASSSTGMNTEAFF	TGTGCCAGCAGCTCCACAGGGATGAACACTGAAGCTTTCTTT
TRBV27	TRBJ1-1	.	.	CASSLDGGQGANTEAFF	TGTGCCAGCAGTTTAGACGGAGGGCAGGGAGCGAACACTGAAGCTTTCTTT
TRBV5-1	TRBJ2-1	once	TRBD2	CASSSVAGGPGNEQFF	TGCGCCAGCAGCTCTGTCGCGGGAGGGCCAGGAAATGAGCAGTTCTTC
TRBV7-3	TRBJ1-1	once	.	CASSLVSGDEAFF	TGTGCCAGCAGCTTAGTCAGCGGAGATGAAGCTTTCTTT
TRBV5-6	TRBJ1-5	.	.	CASSLVRNSNQPQHF	TGTGCCAGCAGCTTGGTTAGAAATAGCAATCAGCCCCAGCATTTT
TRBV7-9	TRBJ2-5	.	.	CASSREGGRQETQYF	TGTGCCAGCAGCCGTGAGGGGGGTCGGCAAGAGACCCAGTACTTC
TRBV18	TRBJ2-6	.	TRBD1	CASSPRGQGAQGANVLTF	TGTGCCAGCTCACCGAGGGGACAGGGGGCGCAAGGGGCCAACGTCCTGACTTTC
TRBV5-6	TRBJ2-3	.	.	CASSAVQGSQYF	TGTGCCAGCAGCGCCGTACAGGGTTCGCAGTATTTT
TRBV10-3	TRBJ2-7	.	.	CAISESAEGGLTYEQYF	TGTGCCATCAGTGAGTCGGCGGAGGGGGGGCTTACTTACGAGCAGTACTTC
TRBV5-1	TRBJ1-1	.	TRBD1	CASSFGQVDRNTEAFF	TGCGCCAGCAGCTTCGGACAGGTCGATCGGAACACTGAAGCTTTCTTT